This TCR beta chain was observed in a study of blood T cell repertoires in COVID-19. Overall study: COVID-19 samples from acute and convalescent phases originated in the United States, Italy and Spain. T cells, B-cell-depleted T cells, or PBMCs supplied cDNA or gDNA.

TCRdb's copy holds only in-frame clones and misses some; the assay was immunoSEQ multiplex PCR. The sample shows 400,000 or so clones, 90% of them seen only once. The germline V gene has CDR1 SGDLS and CDR2 YYNGEE. The V segment lost 0 bases and the J segment 5 bases; nucleotides outside the gene matches: 5. This CDR3 is 15 amino acids long. This clonotype was obtained from a man aged 18 to 30 who had recovered from COVID-19. The genes are TRBV9 and TRBJ1-2; 9 nucleotides agree with TRBD1. The sequencing input was PBMCs or T cells enriched from blood (not recorded which). CDR3 residues: CASSVAGTGPYGYTF. The CDR3 DNA sequence: TGTGCCAGCAGCGTAGCTGGGACAGGGCCATATGGCTACACCTTC.